These T cell receptor beta chains were read from a single sample in a study of T cell responses to AZD1222 COVID-19 vaccine. Assay used: immunoSEQ multiplex PCR; TCRdb lists only in-frame clones, some missing. The table includes about 140,000 clones, about 91% detected once. Sequenced material: peripheral blood, taken on day 0 of AZD1222 vaccination. The receptors come from an adult in good health. The conserved cysteine and the conserved F or W are not part of the CDR3 here. D genes are given only for firm matches.

D gene | V gene | CDR3 protein
. | TRBV7-9 | ASSLVGYEQY
. | TRBV5-1 | ASRLGTNTEAF
. | TRBV6-2/TRBV6-3 | ASSYRGDQPQH
TRBD1 | TRBV24-1 | ATSDPDRGRSPLH
. | TRBV27 | ASSKQGRGGKGPY
. | TRBV3-1/TRBV3-2 | ASSQPTGNTGELF
. | TRBV28 | ASSLMVAYGYT
. | TRBV12-3/TRBV12-4 | ASRRFGGNTIY
TRBD1 | TRBV19 | ASSMDRGDTQY
TRBD1 | TRBV7-9 | ASSELQGNEAF
TRBD2 | TRBV7-8 | ASSSIASGPAGTQY
. | TRBV5-5 | ASSPGGEKLF
TRBD1 | TRBV2 | ASSGQGLDGYT
TRBD1 | TRBV7-8 | ASSSRTGFEAF
TRBD1 | TRBV6-5 | ASGKQGDYEQY
TRBD2 | TRBV7-2 | ASSSYPARGGVQETQY
. | TRBV29-1 | SVENDAGRTEAF
TRBD2 | TRBV9 | ASSAGLAGVYEQY
. | TRBV19 | ASSPLAGVAF
. | TRBV19 | ASTRGANTGELF
. | TRBV5-1 | ASSLVQGKSGANVLT
TRBD2 | TRBV12-3/TRBV12-4 | AGNSGSTGELF
. | TRBV28 | ASSSPRGRTEAF
. | TRBV12-3/TRBV12-4 | ASSLGGGEQF
. | TRBV19 | ASSPRGSGYTDTQY
TRBD1 | TRBV28 | ASSSGQGALIYEQY
. | TRBV18 | ASSPQGPPGELF
TRBD1 | TRBV19 | ASSTSGTGATYEQY
. | TRBV4-1 | ASSRYRGSSNGYT
. | TRBV19 | ASSIEGADTEAF
. | TRBV7-9 | ASSLYQAEISPLH
. | TRBV7-9 | ASSQNGVSYEQY
. | TRBV2 | ASIPGPAGNTIY
. | TRBV6-5 | ASFAGNTIY
. | TRBV10-2 | ASSELGDGYT
. | TRBV18 | ASSPWGARNQPQH
TRBD1 | TRBV9 | ASSIGTEETQY
TRBD1 | TRBV14 | ASSQTGRHEQF
. | TRBV19 | ASIPQGSGNTIY
. | TRBV5-1 | ASMEGGPGEQY
. | TRBV5-1 | ASSLASGYGNEKLF
. | TRBV5-1 | ASSLEEGASYNEQF
. | TRBV27 | ASSSHSDQPQH
. | TRBV25-1 | ASSHRGGYT
TRBD2 | TRBV25-1 | ASSPIGTSEETQY
. | TRBV2 | ASTQGMVWDQPQH
. | TRBV12-3/TRBV12-4 | ASSLGGGTEAF
. | TRBV5-6 | ASSLAQGMGDTQY
TRBD1 | TRBV6-4 | ASRPGQGNNEQF
. | TRBV11-1 | ASSLVETQY
TRBD1 | TRBV18 | ASSYGQGALRGYT
. | TRBV6-1 | ASSEEGFGANVLT
. | TRBV9 | ASSLSPTVDEKLF